This T cell receptor (beta chain) was documented in a study of cytomegalovirus exposure and HLA in healthy donors. The study ran its PCR with 60 Vbeta and 13 Jbeta primers. Clones were sequenced by immunoSEQ multiplex PCR, and TCRdb holds only the in-frame ones, with some missing. This table has approximately 100,000 clones, around two thirds appearing once. V lost 3 bases to trimming and J lost 3 bases, with 18 bases between them. The CDR3 spans 17 residues. Germline V gene lookup returns CDR1 LNHDA and CDR2 SQIVND (reference sequence). In this sample, this clone turned up once. The sequenced material came from PBMCs. The chain couples TRBV19 to TRBJ1-5, with TRBD1 as a possible D gene (6 bases). This TCR was recovered from a human donor in good health. DNA of the CDR3: TGTGCCAGTAGTATTCTTTTTGGGAGGGGGGACAATCAGCCCCAGCATTTT. Translating gives CASSILFGRGDNQPQHF.